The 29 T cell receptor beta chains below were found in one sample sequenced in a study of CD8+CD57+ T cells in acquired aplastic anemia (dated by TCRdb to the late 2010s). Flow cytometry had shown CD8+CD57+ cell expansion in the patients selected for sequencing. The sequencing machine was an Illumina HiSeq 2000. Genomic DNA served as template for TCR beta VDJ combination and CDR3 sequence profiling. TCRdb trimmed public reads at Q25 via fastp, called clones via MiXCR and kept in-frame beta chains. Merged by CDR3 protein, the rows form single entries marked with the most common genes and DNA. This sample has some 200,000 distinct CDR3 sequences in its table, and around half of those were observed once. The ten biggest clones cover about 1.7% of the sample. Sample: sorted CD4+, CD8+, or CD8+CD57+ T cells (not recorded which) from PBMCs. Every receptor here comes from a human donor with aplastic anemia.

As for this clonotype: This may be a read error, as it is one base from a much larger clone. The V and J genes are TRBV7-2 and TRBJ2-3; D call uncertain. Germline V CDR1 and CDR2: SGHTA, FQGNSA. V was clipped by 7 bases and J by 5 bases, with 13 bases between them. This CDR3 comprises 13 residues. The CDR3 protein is CASNARALDTQYF. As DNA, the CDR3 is TGTGCCAGCAATGCCCGGGCCTTAGATACGCAGTATTTT.

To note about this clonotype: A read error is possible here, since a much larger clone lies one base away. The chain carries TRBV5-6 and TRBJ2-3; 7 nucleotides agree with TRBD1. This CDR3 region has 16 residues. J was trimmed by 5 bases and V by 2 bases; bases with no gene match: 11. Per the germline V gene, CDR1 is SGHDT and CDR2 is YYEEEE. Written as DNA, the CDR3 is TGTGCCAGCAGCTTTAGGGGACAGAAATTCAAAGATACGCAGTATTTT. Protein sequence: CASSFRGQKFKDTQYF.

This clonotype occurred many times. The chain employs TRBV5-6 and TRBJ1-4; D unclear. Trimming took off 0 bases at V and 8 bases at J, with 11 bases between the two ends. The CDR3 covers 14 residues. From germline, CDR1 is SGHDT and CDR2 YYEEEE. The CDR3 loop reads CASSLGTKTEKLFF. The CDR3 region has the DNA TGTGCCAGCAGCTTGGGGACCAAAACCGAAAAACTGTTTTTT.

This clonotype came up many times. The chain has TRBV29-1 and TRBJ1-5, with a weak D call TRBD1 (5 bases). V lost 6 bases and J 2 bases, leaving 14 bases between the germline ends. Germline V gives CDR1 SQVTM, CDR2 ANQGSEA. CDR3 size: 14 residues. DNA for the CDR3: TGCAGCGTCAAGGGGCCCGGGCGCAATCAGCCCCAGCATTTT. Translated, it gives CSVKGPGRNQPQHF. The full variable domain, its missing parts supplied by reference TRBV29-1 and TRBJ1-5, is SAVISQKPSRDICQRGTSLTIQCQVDSQVTMMFWYRQQPGQSLTLIATANQGSEATYESGFVIDKFPISRPNLTFSTLTVSNMSPEDSSIYLCSVKGPGRNQPQHFGDGTRLSIL.

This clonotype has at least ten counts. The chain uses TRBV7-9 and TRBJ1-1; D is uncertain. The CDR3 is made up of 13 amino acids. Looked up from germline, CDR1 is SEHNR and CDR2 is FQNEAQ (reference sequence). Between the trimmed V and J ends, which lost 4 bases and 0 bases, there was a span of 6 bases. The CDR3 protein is CASSSAMNTEAFF. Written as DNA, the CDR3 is TGTGCCAGCAGCTCCGCTATGAACACTGAAGCTTTCTTT.

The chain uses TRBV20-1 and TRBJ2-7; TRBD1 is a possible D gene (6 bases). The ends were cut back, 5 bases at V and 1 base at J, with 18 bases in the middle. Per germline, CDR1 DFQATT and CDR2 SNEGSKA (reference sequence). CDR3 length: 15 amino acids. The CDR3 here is CSARGEGVGSYEQYF. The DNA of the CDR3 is TGCAGTGCTCGTGGCGAGGGGGTAGGGTCCTACGAGCAGTACTTC.

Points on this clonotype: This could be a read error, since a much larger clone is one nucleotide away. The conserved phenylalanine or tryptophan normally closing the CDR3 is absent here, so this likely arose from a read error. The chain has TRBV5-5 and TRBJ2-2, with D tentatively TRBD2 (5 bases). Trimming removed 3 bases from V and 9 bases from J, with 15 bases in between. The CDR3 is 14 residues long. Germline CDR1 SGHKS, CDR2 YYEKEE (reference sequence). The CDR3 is CASSSYGRTRELFV. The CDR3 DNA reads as TGTGCCAGCAGCTCTTATGGGAGAACTCGGGAGCTGTTTGTT.

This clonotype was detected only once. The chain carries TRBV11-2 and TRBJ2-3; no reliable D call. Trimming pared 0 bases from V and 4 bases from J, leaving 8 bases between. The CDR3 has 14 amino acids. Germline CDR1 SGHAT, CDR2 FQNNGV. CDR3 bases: TGTGCCAGCAGCTTAGATCGAGTGGCAGATACGCAGTATTTT. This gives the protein CASSLDRVADTQYF.

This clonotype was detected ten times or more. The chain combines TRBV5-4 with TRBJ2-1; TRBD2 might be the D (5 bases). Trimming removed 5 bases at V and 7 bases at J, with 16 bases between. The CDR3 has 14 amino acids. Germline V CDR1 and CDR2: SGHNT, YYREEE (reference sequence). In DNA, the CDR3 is TGTGCCAGCAGACGAGGCGGGCTTACGAATGAGCAGTTCTTC. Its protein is CASRRGGLTNEQFF.

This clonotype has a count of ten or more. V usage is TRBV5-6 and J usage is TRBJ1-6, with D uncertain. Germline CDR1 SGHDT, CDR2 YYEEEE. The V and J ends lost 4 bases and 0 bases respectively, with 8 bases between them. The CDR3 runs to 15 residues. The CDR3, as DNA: TGTGCCAGCAGCGATCGGATCTCCTATAATTCACCCCTCCACTTT. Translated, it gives CASSDRISYNSPLHF.

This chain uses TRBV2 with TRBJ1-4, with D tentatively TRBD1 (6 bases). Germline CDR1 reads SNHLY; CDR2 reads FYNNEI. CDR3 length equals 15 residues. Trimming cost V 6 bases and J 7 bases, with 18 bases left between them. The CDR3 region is CASSLSGGNTEKLFF. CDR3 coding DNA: TGTGCCAGCAGCCTGTCCGGGGGCAACACTGAAAAACTGTTTTTT.

The CDR3 sequence: CASSLSAGVDSPLHF. As DNA, the CDR3 is TGTGCCAGCAGCTTAAGTGCGGGGGTGGATTCACCCCTCCACTTT. The chain carries TRBV7-3 and TRBJ1-6, with a weak D call TRBD1 (5 bases). Germline V gives CDR1 SGHTA, CDR2 FQGTGA. This CDR3 is built from 15 residues. Trimming removed 1 base from V and 8 bases from J, with 12 bases in between.

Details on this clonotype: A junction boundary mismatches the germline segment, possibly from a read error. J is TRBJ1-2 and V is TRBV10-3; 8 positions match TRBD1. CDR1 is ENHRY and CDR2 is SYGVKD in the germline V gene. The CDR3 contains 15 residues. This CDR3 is CAISQMDRDDHGYAF. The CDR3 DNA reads TGTGCCATCAGCCAGATGGACAGGGACGATCATGGCTACGCCTTC.

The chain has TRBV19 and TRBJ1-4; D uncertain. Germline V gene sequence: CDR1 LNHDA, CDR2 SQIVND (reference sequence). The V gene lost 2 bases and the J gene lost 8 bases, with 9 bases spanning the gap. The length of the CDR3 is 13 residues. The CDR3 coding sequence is TGTGCCAGTAGTATACGTCGGGCGGAAAAACTGTTTTTT. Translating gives CASSIRRAEKLFF.

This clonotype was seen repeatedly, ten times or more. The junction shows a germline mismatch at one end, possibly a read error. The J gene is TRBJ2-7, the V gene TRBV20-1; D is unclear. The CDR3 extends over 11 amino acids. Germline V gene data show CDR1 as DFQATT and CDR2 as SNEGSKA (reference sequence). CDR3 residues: CSVRTPSEQYF. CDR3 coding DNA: TGCAGTGTTAGAACCCCTAGCGAGCAGTACTTC.

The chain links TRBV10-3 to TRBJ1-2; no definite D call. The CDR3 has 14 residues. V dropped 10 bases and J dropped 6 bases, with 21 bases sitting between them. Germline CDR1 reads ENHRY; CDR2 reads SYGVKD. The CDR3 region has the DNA TGTGCCACACTTGGAGGGAGGGTCCTAGATGGCTACACCTTC. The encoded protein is CATLGGRVLDGYTF.

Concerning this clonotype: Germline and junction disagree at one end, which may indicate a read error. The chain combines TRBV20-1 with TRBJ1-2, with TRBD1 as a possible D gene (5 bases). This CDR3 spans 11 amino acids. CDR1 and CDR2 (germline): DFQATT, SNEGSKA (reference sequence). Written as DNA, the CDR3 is TGCAGCTACCCTTGGGACTGTGGCTTCACCTTC. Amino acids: CSYPWDCGFTF.

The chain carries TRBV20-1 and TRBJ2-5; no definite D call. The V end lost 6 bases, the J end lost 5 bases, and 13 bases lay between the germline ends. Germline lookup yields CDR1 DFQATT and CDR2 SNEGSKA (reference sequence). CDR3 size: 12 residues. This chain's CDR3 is CSAPDSWETQYF. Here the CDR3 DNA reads TGCAGTGCCCCCGACTCGTGGGAGACCCAGTACTTC.

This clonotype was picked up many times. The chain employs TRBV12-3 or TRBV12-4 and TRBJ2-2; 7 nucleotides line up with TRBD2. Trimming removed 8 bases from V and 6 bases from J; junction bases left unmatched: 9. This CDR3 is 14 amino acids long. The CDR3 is CASATGGIAGELFF. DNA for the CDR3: TGTGCCAGCGCTACGGGAGGTATCGCCGGGGAGCTGTTTTTT.

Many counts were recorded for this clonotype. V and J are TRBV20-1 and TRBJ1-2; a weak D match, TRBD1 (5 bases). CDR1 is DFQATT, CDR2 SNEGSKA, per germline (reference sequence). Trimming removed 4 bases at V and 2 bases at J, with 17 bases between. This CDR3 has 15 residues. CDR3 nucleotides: TGCAGTGCTACCGACCGTTTGACAGCGAACTATGGCTACACCTTC. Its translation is CSATDRLTANYGYTF.

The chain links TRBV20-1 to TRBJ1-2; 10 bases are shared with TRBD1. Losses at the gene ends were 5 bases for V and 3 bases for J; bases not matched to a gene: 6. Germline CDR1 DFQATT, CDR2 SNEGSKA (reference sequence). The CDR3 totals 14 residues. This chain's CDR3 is CSAGPGQGDYGYTF. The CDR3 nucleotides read TGCAGTGCTGGCCCAGGACAGGGGGACTATGGCTACACCTTC.

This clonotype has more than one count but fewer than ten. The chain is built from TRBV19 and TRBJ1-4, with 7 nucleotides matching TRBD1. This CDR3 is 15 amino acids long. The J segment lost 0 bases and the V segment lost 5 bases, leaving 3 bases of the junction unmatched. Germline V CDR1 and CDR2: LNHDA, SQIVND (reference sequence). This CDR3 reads CASSPGTATNEKLFF. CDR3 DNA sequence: TGTGCCAGTAGTCCCGGGACAGCAACTAATGAAAAACTGTTTTTT.

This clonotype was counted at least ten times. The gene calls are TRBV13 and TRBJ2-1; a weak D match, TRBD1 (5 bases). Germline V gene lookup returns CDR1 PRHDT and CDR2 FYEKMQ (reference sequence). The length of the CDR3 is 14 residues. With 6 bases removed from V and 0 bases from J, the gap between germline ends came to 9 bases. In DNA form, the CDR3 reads TGTGCCAGCAGACGACAGATCTCCTACAATGAGCAGTTCTTC. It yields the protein CASRRQISYNEQFF.

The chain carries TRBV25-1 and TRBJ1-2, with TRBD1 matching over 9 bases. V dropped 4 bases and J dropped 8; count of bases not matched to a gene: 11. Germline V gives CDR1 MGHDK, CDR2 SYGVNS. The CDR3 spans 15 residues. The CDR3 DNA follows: TGTGCCAGCAGTGCTCCCCCGGGACAGGGAGAAGGCTACACCTTC. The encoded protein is CASSAPPGQGEGYTF.

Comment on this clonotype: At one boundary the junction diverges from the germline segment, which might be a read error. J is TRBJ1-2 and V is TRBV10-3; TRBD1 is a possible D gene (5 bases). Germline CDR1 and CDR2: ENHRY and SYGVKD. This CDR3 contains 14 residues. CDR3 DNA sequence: TGTGCCATCAGTGAGTCGACTTGGGGCTATGACTACGCCTTC. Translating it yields CAISESTWGYDYAF.

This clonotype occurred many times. This CDR3 reads CASSPTSGGLADTQYF. The CDR3 bases are TGTGCCAGTAGCCCGACTAGCGGGGGATTAGCAGATACGCAGTATTTT. The J gene is TRBJ2-3, the V gene TRBV19; 12 bases are shared with TRBD2. CDR1 is LNHDA, CDR2 SQIVND, per germline (reference sequence). The J segment lost 4 bases and the V segment lost 6 bases, leaving 8 bases of the junction unmatched. CDR3 size: 16 residues.

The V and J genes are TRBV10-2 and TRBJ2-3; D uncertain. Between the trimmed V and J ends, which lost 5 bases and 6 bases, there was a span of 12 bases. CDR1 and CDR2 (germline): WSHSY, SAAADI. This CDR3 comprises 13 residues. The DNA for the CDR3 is TGCGCCAGCAGTTTCCGGCCCCCGGATACGCAGTATTTT. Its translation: CASSFRPPDTQYF.

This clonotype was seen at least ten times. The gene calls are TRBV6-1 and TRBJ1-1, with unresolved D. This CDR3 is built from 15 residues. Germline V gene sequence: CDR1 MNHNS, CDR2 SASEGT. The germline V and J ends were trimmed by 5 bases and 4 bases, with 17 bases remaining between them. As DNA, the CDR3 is TGTGCCAGCAGTCTCCCGGGAGTGGATGGCACTGAAGCTTTCTTT. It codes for CASSLPGVDGTEAFF.

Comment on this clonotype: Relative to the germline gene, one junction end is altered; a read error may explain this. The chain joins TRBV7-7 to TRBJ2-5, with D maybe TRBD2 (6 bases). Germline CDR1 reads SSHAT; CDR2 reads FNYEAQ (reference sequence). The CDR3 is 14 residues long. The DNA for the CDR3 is TGTGCTAGCAGCTTATGGGGGACTCAAGAGACCCAGTACTTC. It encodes CASSLWGTQETQYF.